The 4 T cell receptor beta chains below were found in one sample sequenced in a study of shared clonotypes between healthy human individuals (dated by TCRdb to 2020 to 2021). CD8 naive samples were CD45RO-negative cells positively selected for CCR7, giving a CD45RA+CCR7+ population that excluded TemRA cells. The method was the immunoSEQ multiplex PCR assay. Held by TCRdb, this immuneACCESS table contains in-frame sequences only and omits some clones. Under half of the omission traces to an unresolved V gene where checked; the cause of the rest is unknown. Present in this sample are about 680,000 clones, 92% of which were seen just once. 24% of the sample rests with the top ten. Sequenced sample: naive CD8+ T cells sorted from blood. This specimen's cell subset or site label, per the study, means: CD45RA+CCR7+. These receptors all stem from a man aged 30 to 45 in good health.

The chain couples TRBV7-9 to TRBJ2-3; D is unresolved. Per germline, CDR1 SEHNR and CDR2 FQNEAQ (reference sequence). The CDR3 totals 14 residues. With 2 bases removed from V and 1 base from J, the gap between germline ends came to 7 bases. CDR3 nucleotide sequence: TGTGCCAGCAGCTTACCGGATGGCACAGATACGCAGTATTTT. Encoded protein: CASSLPDGTDTQYF.

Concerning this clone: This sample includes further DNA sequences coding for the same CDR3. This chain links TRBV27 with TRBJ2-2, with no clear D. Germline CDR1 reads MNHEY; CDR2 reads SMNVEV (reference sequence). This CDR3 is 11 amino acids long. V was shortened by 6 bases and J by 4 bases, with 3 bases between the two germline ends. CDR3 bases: TGTGCCAGCAGAGGCACCGGGGAGCTGTTTTTT. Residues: CASRGTGELFF.

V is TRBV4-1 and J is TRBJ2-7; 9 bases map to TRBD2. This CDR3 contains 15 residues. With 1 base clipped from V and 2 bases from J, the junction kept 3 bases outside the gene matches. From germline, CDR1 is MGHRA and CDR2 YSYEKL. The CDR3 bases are TGCGCCAGCAGCCAAGTGTCTAGCGGGACCTACGAGCAGTACTTC. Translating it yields CASSQVSSGTYEQYF.

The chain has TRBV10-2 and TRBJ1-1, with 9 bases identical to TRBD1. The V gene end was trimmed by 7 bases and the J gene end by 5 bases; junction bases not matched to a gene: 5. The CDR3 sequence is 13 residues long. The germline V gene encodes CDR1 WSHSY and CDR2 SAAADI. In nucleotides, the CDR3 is TGCGCCAGCAAACAGGGGGCCGGAACTGAAGCTTTCTTT. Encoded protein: CASKQGAGTEAFF.